This T cell receptor (beta chain) was retrieved from a study of identical twins (dated by TCRdb to 2015 to 2016). Background on the whole study: To test whether fetal clonotypes persist, this study deep-sequenced TCR alpha and beta repertoires from monozygotic twins, from unrelated adults of various ages, and from cord blood. Replicate twin experiments were performed at different times using different library preparation protocols to rule out contamination.

Only healthy Caucasian donors were included. The twin cohort consisted of three pairs of female monozygotic twins, all aged about 18 to 29 years. Using Miltenyi CD45RO+ enrichment and human naive T-cell isolation kits, memory (CD45RO+) and naive T cells were isolated from PBMC. Receptor amplification or capture employed 5' RACE. The instrument given in TCRdb is Illumina HiSeq 2000. A universal primer binding site was introduced by template switching, and a unique molecular identifier was present in the final cDNA, enabling accurate counting of TCR cDNA molecules. Specific primers in the conserved constant-segment region were used to synthesize first-strand cDNA for TCR alpha and beta chains. Each cDNA library was double barcoded, with a SMART-Mk sample barcode plus Illumina barcodes, to control for contamination. TruSeq adapter sequences, together with Illumina sample barcodes, were added in two successive PCR steps. The TCR alpha and beta cDNA libraries were sequenced on the Illumina HiSeq platform using custom primers. For the original study's pipeline: MiGEC processed the raw reads to extract unique molecular identifiers, while MiXCR was used to determine the CDR3 positions. Recombination models were inferred per individual with the repgenHMM and IGoR tools using an EM algorithm. The tcR package in R was used for shared clonotype analysis, with sharing normalized by the product of cloneset sizes. To study raw recombination without the effects of thymic and clonal selection, out-of-frame nonproductive sequences were analyzed. TCRdb took the public reads, trimmed them with fastp at Q25, ran MiXCR for clone calling and kept in-frame beta chains. Each CDR3 protein appears once, grouped with its most common genes and DNA. TCRdb, not the original authors, processed these V and J calls. Here the sample has 200,000 to 250,000 distinct CDR3 sequences; roughly 7.5% occur a single time. The ten most abundant clones make up 1.9% of the sample.

Overall study results and their limits: In beta out-of-frame sequences, excess twin sharing was weaker, because having fewer shared sequences lowered the signal-to-noise ratio. Invariant T cells such as MAIT and iNKT could partly confound zero-insertion analyses, though diverse VJ usage argued against this for most clonotypes. Because the same donors could not be followed over many years, the conclusions depended on cross-sectional statistical analysis. Abundant cord blood beta clonotypes carried fewer insertions; young adult naive repertoires showed a weaker similar trend, while memory repertoires showed none. Out-of-frame TCR alpha sharing in monozygotic twins was systematically underestimated by recombination models, whereas sharing between unrelated individuals was in agreement with the recombination models. Compared with coincidental sharing between unrelated individuals, out-of-frame TCR alpha sequences shared between twins showed an excess of sequences with low generation probability.

This clonotype occurred a few times. No antigen is known for it. No base qualities exist here, and no much larger clone lies one base off it. CDR1 SGHTA and CDR2 FQGNSA are derived from the germline V gene. From cysteine to phenylalanine, the CDR3 is 14 amino acids long. The CDR3 DNA has 42 bases and is translated from base 1. Compared with germline, V lacks 5 bases and J lacks 3 bases; bases without a gene match: 6. In addition, the sample was reused for a study of yellow fever vaccine responses in identical twins. As the second publication notes: The T cell response to vaccination in identical twins was reported by the authors to appear partly convergent and partly personalized. The study precisely tracked vaccine-responding T cell clones in identical twins.

The chain couples TRBV7-2 to TRBJ2-7; TRBD2 aligns with 8 central bases. The sequencing sample was made of memory (CD45RO+) T cells sorted from blood. The sample's cell subset or site label is to be understood as: CD45RO+ enriched T cells. The TCR sequence derives from a woman aged 18 to 35 in good health. CDR3 loop: CASSGRSGNYEQYF. The nucleotide sequence reads as follows: TGTGCCAGCAGCGGACGTAGCGGGAACTACGAGCAGTACTTC.